These T cell receptor beta chains were read from a single sample in a study of T-cell reconstitution after alpha-beta-depleted transplantation in children. Via MiXCR, TCRdb re-called the PCR reads, giving one row per CDR3 protein. The sample includes 98,000 or so distinct CDR3 sequences, 23% of them seen just once. This material consisted of PBMCs, taken before TCRalphabeta/CD19-depleted stem cell transplant. The receptors here all came from a boy between 2 and 10 years old with acute lymphoblastic leukemia, due to receive a stem cell transplant. Both conserved end residues are part of each CDR3.

TRBV29-1 | CSVPGQRNTEAFF
TRBV9 | CASSGGLGQSYEQYF
TRBV2 | CASIPGQVNQPQHF
TRBV5-1 | CASSDSPLGGTQYF
TRBV5-1 | CASASGGSMGYTF
TRBV29-1 | CSVQQGTGNTIYF
TRBV5-6 | CASSWTGSTEAFF
TRBV14 | CASSELWAVTGELFF
TRBV5-1 | CASREVSFRGEQYF
TRBV3-1 | CASSPGTDGYTF
TRBV27 | CASKWRGETYEQYF
TRBV7-2 | CASSLSTTVADTQYF
TRBV25-1 | CASRYTLAANGEQFF
TRBV7-9 | CASGASSSYNEQFF
TRBV3-1 | CASSQDESHWNNSPLHF
TRBV6-2/TRBV6-3 | CASSYSRDFEQYF
TRBV5-1 | CASSLDGAGQPQHF
TRBV12-3/TRBV12-4 | CASSQFSDQPQHF
TRBV7-2 | CASSLRGGGRDYDYTF
TRBV12-3/TRBV12-4 | CASSLATANTEAFF
TRBV20-1 | CSAPPGGRNEQFF
TRBV7-9 | CASERTPSYEQYF
TRBV5-1 | CASSLRTSGGVNEQFF
TRBV3-1 | CASSHRGTGANVLTF
TRBV13 | CASSQPGPTRNEQFF
TRBV28 | CASSLGTSGRARQFF
TRBV5-1 | CASSLGGLAKNIQYF
TRBV28 | CASRSTGGKNIQYF
TRBV9 | CASSVPGPRTYEQYF
TRBV7-9 | CASSLGGRPYEQYF
TRBV24-1 | CATSDTLAGAGRDEQFF
TRBV12-3/TRBV12-4 | CASSLEFDYEQYF